The 31 T cell receptor beta chains below come from one sample, sequenced in a study of long-term antiretroviral therapy in people with HIV. Runs used v3.0 of the immunoSEQ assay and were done at survey level. The assay was immunoSEQ multiplex PCR, and TCRdb's table has in-frame clones only and misses some. The sample lists around 21,000 clones, approximately 82% seen once, with 8% to 9% in the top ten. The source material was unsorted PBMCs, sampled at the start of antiretroviral therapy. The receptors stem from a man over 45 with HIV.

The V and J genes are TRBV5-1 and TRBJ1-4, with TRBD1 matching 10 bases. CDR1 SGHRS and CDR2 YFSETQ come from the germline V gene. V was pared by 4 bases and J by 8 bases, with 5 bases of the junction left unmatched. This CDR3 contains 14 residues. CDR3 loop: CASSPGTGDEKLFF. The CDR3 nucleotides are TGCGCCAGCAGCCCCGGGACAGGGGACGAAAAACTGTTTTTT. The full variable domain, with the rest looked up from reference TRBV5-1 and TRBJ1-4, is KAGVTQTPRYLIKTRGQQVTLSCSPISGHRSVSWYQQTPGQGLQFLFEYFSETQRNKGNFPGRFSGRQFSNSRSEMNVSTLELGDSALYLCASSPGTGDEKLFFGSGTQLSVL.

V usage is TRBV11-3 and J usage is TRBJ1-4; D ambiguous. The V and J ends lost 3 bases and 4 bases respectively, with 9 bases between them. CDR3 size: 14 residues. CDR1 SGHNT and CDR2 YENEEA come from the germline V gene. CDR3 sequence reads: CASSFQGSNEKLFF. Written as DNA, the CDR3 is TGTGCCAGCAGCTTCCAAGGGAGTAATGAAAAACTGTTTTTT.

V gene TRBV27 combines with J gene TRBJ2-5; D is unclear. The CDR3 sequence is 14 residues long. CDR1 MNHEY and CDR2 SMNVEV come from the germline V gene (reference sequence). Trimming removed 3 bases at V and 3 bases at J, with 11 bases between. DNA for the CDR3: TGTGCCAGCAGTTTGGGCCAGGCTAAAGAGACCCAGTACTTC. This encodes CASSLGQAKETQYF.

The chain links TRBV9 to TRBJ1-3, with no clear D. V lost 4 bases, J lost 8 bases, and 16 bases lay in between. CDR1 is SGDLS and CDR2 is YYNGEE in the germline V gene. CDR3 length equals 14 residues. CDR3 amino acids: CASSPGPGLDTIYF. The CDR3 DNA reads TGTGCCAGCAGCCCGGGCCCGGGCTTGGACACCATATATTTT.

V usage is TRBV30 and J usage is TRBJ1-1; maybe TRBD1 (5 bases). This CDR3 comprises 12 residues. V was clipped by 5 bases and J by 4 bases, with 11 bases between them. Germline V gene sequence: CDR1 GTSNPN, CDR2 SVGIG (reference sequence). CDR3 in amino acids: CAWEYGGTEAFF. The CDR3 DNA follows: TGTGCCTGGGAGTATGGGGGCACTGAAGCTTTCTTT.

The sample holds a few counts of this clone. V and J are TRBV12-5 and TRBJ1-2; the D gene is possibly TRBD1 (6 bases). Trimming pared 5 bases from V and 6 bases from J, leaving 16 bases between. The CDR3 totals 14 residues. Germline CDR1 reads LGHNT; CDR2 reads FRNRAP. The DNA of the CDR3 is TGTGCTAGTGGTCTCCGAGGGACAATGGATGGCTACACCTTC. Its protein product is CASGLRGTMDGYTF.

The chain links TRBV6-6 to TRBJ1-1; D gene unclear. Trimming took 6 bases from V and 1 from J, leaving 9 bases between them. Germline CDR1 and CDR2: MNHNY and SVGAGI (reference sequence). CDR3 length: 13 amino acids. This chain's CDR3 is CASRVDPNTEAFF. CDR3 bases: TGTGCCAGCAGGGTCGACCCGAACACTGAAGCTTTCTTT.

The V and J genes are TRBV16 and TRBJ2-6; TRBD1 aligns across 12 bases. Germline CDR1 KGHSY, CDR2 FQNENV. V dropped 6 bases and J dropped 3; count of bases not matched to a gene: 6. The CDR3 has 17 amino acids. CDR3 coding DNA: TGTGCCAGCAGTCCGGGACAGGGGGCGTATGGGGCCAACGTCCTGACTTTC. Protein sequence: CASSPGQGAYGANVLTF.

This clone was seen once. V gene TRBV19 combines with J gene TRBJ1-2; 10 bases agree with TRBD1. Per the germline V gene, CDR1 is LNHDA and CDR2 is SQIVND (reference sequence). V was clipped by 6 bases and J by 8 bases; unmatched bases: 6. CDR3 length equals 13 residues. This chain's CDR3 is CASSRQGARGYTF. CDR3 in DNA: TGTGCCAGTAGCCGACAGGGGGCGAGGGGCTACACCTTC.

J is TRBJ1-5 and V is TRBV28; D is uncertain. Per germline, CDR1 MDHEN and CDR2 SYDVKM. Trimming cost V 1 base and J 3 bases, with 7 bases left between them. The CDR3 consists of 14 residues. CDR3 sequence (DNA): TGTGCCAGCAGTTTATTGAGCGACAATCAGCCCCAGCATTTT. It specifies CASSLLSDNQPQHF.

The chain uses TRBV19 and TRBJ2-5, with D tentatively TRBD1 (5 bases). V was clipped by 3 bases and J by 5 bases, with 19 bases between them. CDR1 is LNHDA, CDR2 SQIVND, per germline (reference sequence). This CDR3 contains 16 residues. As DNA, the CDR3 is TGTGCCAGTAGTATTGTGTGGGGCCAAGCCAAGGAGACCCAGTACTTC. Its translation: CASSIVWGQAKETQYF.

The chain joins TRBV7-8 to TRBJ2-5; no clear D. CDR3 length: 12 amino acids. Trimming removed 0 bases from V and 5 bases from J, with 4 bases in between. Germline V gene lookup returns CDR1 SGHVS and CDR2 FQNEAQ. The DNA of the CDR3 is TGTGCCAGCAGCTTAGCCGGGGAGACCCAGTACTTC. Translation gives CASSLAGETQYF. Complete variable domain (other parts from reference TRBV7-8 and TRBJ2-5): GAGVSQSPRYKVAKRGQDVALRCDPISGHVSLFWYQQALGQGPEFLTYFQNEAQLDKSGLPSDRFFAERPEGSVSTLKIQRTQQEDSAVYLCASSLAGETQYFGPGTRLLVL.

V gene TRBV29-1 combines with J gene TRBJ2-7, with TRBD1 matching 9 bases. V lost 4 bases, J lost 4 bases, and 8 bases stayed unmatched. The CDR3 is made up of 14 amino acids. Per germline, CDR1 SQVTM and CDR2 ANQGSEA. This CDR3 is CSVVSGTGLYEQYF. The CDR3, as DNA: TGCAGCGTTGTTTCCGGGACAGGGCTTTACGAGCAGTACTTC.

The chain links TRBV4-3 to TRBJ2-6; D not certain. The CDR3 consists of 17 residues. V was cut by 0 bases and J by 4 bases, with 13 bases left in between. Germline V gives CDR1 LGHNA, CDR2 YSLEER. This CDR3 is CASSQDFIYSGANVLTF. The CDR3 nucleotides read TGCGCCAGCAGCCAAGATTTTATCTACTCGGGGGCCAACGTCCTGACTTTC.

The J gene is TRBJ2-7, the V gene TRBV9; perhaps TRBD1 as D (5 bases). The V gene lost 4 bases and the J gene lost 5 bases, with 19 bases spanning the gap. Germline V gene sequence: CDR1 SGDLS, CDR2 YYNGEE. The CDR3 runs to 15 residues. The chain's CDR3 is CASSPWGRAAHEQYF. CDR3 coding DNA: TGTGCCAGCAGCCCATGGGGCAGGGCGGCCCACGAGCAGTACTTC.

The rearrangement uses TRBV28 and TRBJ1-4, with a possible D match to TRBD1 (5 bases). Germline lookup yields CDR1 MDHEN and CDR2 SYDVKM. The CDR3 covers 15 residues. Trimming shortened V by 6 bases and J by 4 bases, and 15 bases separated the two germline ends. The CDR3 DNA reads as TGTGCCAGCAGCAGTTTGGGGGGGAATAATGAAAAACTGTTTTTT. Amino acid sequence: CASSSLGGNNEKLFF.

The gene calls are TRBV27 and TRBJ2-3, with D perhaps being TRBD1 or TRBD2 (5 bases each). In germline, CDR1 is MNHEY, CDR2 SMNVEV (reference sequence). V shed 7 bases and J shed 2 bases, with 19 bases lying between them. The CDR3 consists of 16 residues. The chain's CDR3 is CASMIQAGAFTDTQYF. The DNA of the CDR3 is TGTGCCAGCATGATACAGGCGGGCGCCTTCACAGATACGCAGTATTTT.

As DNA, the CDR3 is TGTGCCAGCTCACCCGGGACAGGGGGCAGGAATGAAGCTTTCTTT. Translating gives CASSPGTGGRNEAFF. The chain combines TRBV18 with TRBJ1-1, with TRBD1 matching 12 bases. Germline V gene lookup returns CDR1 KGHSH and CDR2 LQKENI. Germline trimming cut 3 bases from V and 7 bases from J; bases unmatched to any gene: 6. CDR3 length: 15 residues.

The V call is TRBV9, the J call TRBJ2-3; possible D gene TRBD1, 5 bases. Trimming took off 0 bases at V and 7 bases at J, with 6 bases between the two ends. This CDR3 contains 12 residues. CDR1 is SGDLS and CDR2 is YYNGEE in the germline V gene. This chain's CDR3 is CASSVAGHTQYF. CDR3 coding DNA: TGTGCCAGCAGCGTAGCAGGGCATACGCAGTATTTT.

The chain links TRBV4-3 to TRBJ1-3; TRBD1 agrees at 10 bases. V lost 2 bases, J lost 4 bases, and 5 bases stayed unmatched. CDR1 is LGHNA and CDR2 is YSLEER in the germline V gene. The CDR3 is 16 residues long. The CDR3 here is CASSQFDRGQGNTIYF. CDR3 DNA sequence: TGCGCCAGCAGCCAATTCGACAGGGGGCAAGGAAACACCATATATTTT.

The chain is built from TRBV25-1 and TRBJ2-5; D gene uncertain. The CDR3 is 12 residues long. The ends were cut back, 1 base at V and 7 bases at J, with 7 bases in the middle. The germline V gene has CDR1 MGHDK and CDR2 SYGVNS. CDR3 residues: CASSEWSVTQYF. For the CDR3, the DNA is TGTGCCAGCAGTGAATGGAGCGTGACCCAGTACTTC.

The gene calls are TRBV7-2 and TRBJ2-6; D is ambiguous. The CDR3 length is 15 residues. Germline CDR1 is SGHTA and CDR2 is FQGNSA. V was trimmed by 1 base and J by 4 bases, leaving 8 bases between them. The CDR3 bases are TGTGCCAGCAGCTTAGTGGGTGCAGGGGCCAACGTCCTGACTTTC. Its translation: CASSLVGAGANVLTF.

The V call is TRBV28, the J call TRBJ1-5; possible D gene TRBD1, 6 bases. The CDR3 is made up of 15 amino acids. The V gene lost 6 bases and the J gene lost 7 bases, with 19 bases spanning the gap. CDR1 and CDR2 (germline): MDHEN, SYDVKM. CDR3 amino acids: CASREVRGFMQPQHF. The CDR3 nucleotides read TGTGCCAGCAGGGAGGTCAGGGGATTCATGCAGCCCCAGCATTTT.

This clone showed up just a few times. The rearrangement joins TRBV11-1 to TRBJ1-1; the match to TRBD1 covers 7 bases. V trimming: 1 base; J trimming: 10 bases; junction bases outside the gene matches: 9. Germline assignment: CDR1 SGHAT and CDR2 FQDESV (reference sequence). This CDR3 is built from 14 residues. This chain's CDR3 is CASSLEYDRVGAFF. The CDR3, as DNA: TGTGCCAGCAGCTTAGAATACGACAGGGTCGGAGCTTTCTTT. Looking up the rest from reference TRBV11-1 and TRBJ1-1 gives the full variable domain: EAEVAQSPRYKITEKSQAVAFWCDPISGHATLYWYRQILGQGPELLVQFQDESVVDDSQLPKDRFSAERLKGVDSTLKIQPAELGDSAMYLCASSLEYDRVGAFFGQGTRLTVV.

This chain links TRBV13 with TRBJ1-2, with D maybe TRBD1 (5 bases). Trimming shortened V by 2 bases and J by 7 bases, and 11 bases separated the two germline ends. Germline V gene lookup returns CDR1 PRHDT and CDR2 FYEKMQ (reference sequence). This CDR3 spans 13 amino acids. The CDR3 DNA reads TGTGCCAGCAGCTTACAGGGTACAGGTGGCTACACCTTC. Its translation: CASSLQGTGGYTF.

The CDR3 spells CASSPSGASYEQYF. In DNA form, the CDR3 reads TGTGCCAGCAGCCCTAGCGGGGCCTCCTACGAGCAGTACTTC. The chain is built from TRBV9 and TRBJ2-7, with TRBD2 identical over 9 bases. The CDR3 covers 14 residues. The V segment lost 4 bases and the J segment 0 bases; nucleotides outside the gene matches: 2. Germline V gene lookup returns CDR1 SGDLS and CDR2 YYNGEE.

The chain carries TRBV4-3 and TRBJ2-3; D unresolved. V was cut by 0 bases and J by 0 bases, with 7 bases left in between. The V gene's germline CDR1 is LGHNA and CDR2 YSLEER. CDR3 length: 15 residues. CDR3 sequence: CASSQESTSTDTQYF. The CDR3 coding sequence is TGCGCCAGCAGCCAAGAATCTACTAGCACAGATACGCAGTATTTT.

This chain links TRBV5-1 with TRBJ1-1; D unclear. Germline CDR1 and CDR2: SGHRS and YFSETQ. V shed 2 bases and J shed 0 bases, with 8 bases lying between them. The CDR3 spans 14 residues. Written as DNA, the CDR3 is TGCGCCAGCAGCTTTAACAGATTGAACACTGAAGCTTTCTTT. Protein: CASSFNRLNTEAFF.

This clone was detected only a few times. V is TRBV2 and J is TRBJ1-3, with a tentative D call TRBD1 (5 bases). V shed 5 bases and J shed 3 bases, with 20 bases lying between them. The CDR3 has 17 amino acids. Germline CDR1 SNHLY, CDR2 FYNNEI. The CDR3 nucleotides are TGTGCCAGCAGTAAAGAGCATGCAGGGACTGTTGGAAACACCATATATTTT. Translating gives CASSKEHAGTVGNTIYF.

This rearrangement joins TRBV19 to TRBJ1-5; TRBD1 matches 8 bases. The V segment lost 3 bases and the J segment 2 bases; nucleotides outside the gene matches: 6. CDR3 length: 16 amino acids. Germline values: CDR1 LNHDA, CDR2 SQIVND (reference sequence). CDR3 sequence: CASSMGTGVGNQPQHF. The DNA for the CDR3 is TGTGCCAGTAGTATGGGGACAGGTGTGGGCAATCAGCCCCAGCATTTT.

This clone was seen more than once but under ten times. The chain employs TRBV7-9 and TRBJ1-1, with 8 bases identical to TRBD1. CDR1 and CDR2 (germline): SEHNR, FQNEAQ (reference sequence). V gave up 1 base and J gave up 1 base; unmatched junction bases: 8. This CDR3 is built from 17 residues. The CDR3: CASSLEAGGEGNTEAFF. In nucleotides, the CDR3 is TGTGCCAGCAGCTTAGAGGCAGGGGGCGAGGGGAACACTGAAGCTTTCTTT.